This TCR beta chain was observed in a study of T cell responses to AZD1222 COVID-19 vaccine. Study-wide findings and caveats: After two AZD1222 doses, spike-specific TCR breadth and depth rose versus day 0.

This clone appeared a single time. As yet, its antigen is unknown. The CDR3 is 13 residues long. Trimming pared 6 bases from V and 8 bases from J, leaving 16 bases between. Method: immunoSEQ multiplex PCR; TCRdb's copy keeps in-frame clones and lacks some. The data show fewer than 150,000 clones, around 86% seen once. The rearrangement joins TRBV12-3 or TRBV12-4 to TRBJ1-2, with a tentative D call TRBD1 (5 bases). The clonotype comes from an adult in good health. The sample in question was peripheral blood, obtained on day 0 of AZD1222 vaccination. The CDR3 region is CASRPQGTGGYTF. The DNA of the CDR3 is TGTGCCAGCAGGCCCCAGGGAACGGGCGGCTACACCTTC.